This TCR beta chain was identified in a study of post-analysis software for immune sequencing data. Whole-study context: Disease trajectories encompassed relapsing-remitting, secondary progressive and progressive-relapsing multiple sclerosis.

Germline CDR1 is SEHNR and CDR2 is FQNEAQ (reference sequence). Trimming took off 5 bases at V and 2 bases at J, with 16 bases between the two ends. CDR3 length: 15 amino acids. General study results and limits: About five TRBV segments, including TRBV5-6, TRBV5-1 and TRBV20-1, were more frequent in patients than controls. Multiple sclerosis patients showed significantly lower normalized Chao1 diversity than controls did.

Carried by the TCR beta cDNA libraries were unique molecular identifiers. Once about 0.95 to 10 million T cells were used, hundreds of thousands of cDNA molecules resulted. TCRdb re-derived calls from the PCR reads in MiXCR, one entry per CDR3 protein. Of roughly 800,000 distinct CDR3 sequences in the sample, about 45% were seen once. Concerning this clonotype itself: No antigen is known for it.

Sequencing used blood. The chain is built from TRBV7-9 and TRBJ2-7, with D perhaps assigned TRBD1 or TRBD2 (5 bases each). The TCR comes from a girl under 18 with multiple sclerosis. For the CDR3, the DNA is TGTGCCAGCAGCCGAGTTGGCCAGGGACCCTACGAGCAGTACTTC. Its protein is CASSRVGQGPYEQYF.